These 32 T cell receptor beta chains originate from one sample sequenced in a study of cytomegalovirus exposure and HLA in healthy donors. The PCR ran on 60 Vbeta and 13 Jbeta primers. Produced via immunoSEQ multiplex PCR; TCRdb's table is partial and in-frame only. The sample has 130,000 or so clones, approximately 10% seen once. The sample consisted of PBMCs. The origin of the receptors is a woman aged 40 to 50 in good health and CMV-seropositive.

The chain links TRBV5-8 to TRBJ2-3, with 11 positions matching TRBD2. Germline V gene lookup returns CDR1 SGHTS and CDR2 YDEGEE. This CDR3 region has 17 residues. The ends lost 0 bases at V and 2 bases at J; junction bases unmatched: 5. The CDR3 sequence is CASSLALAGGLTDTQYF. CDR3 nucleotides: TGTGCCAGCAGCTTGGCCCTAGCGGGGGGTCTCACAGATACGCAGTATTTT.

Written as DNA, the CDR3 is TGTGCCAGCAGTGAACCCCGGACAGAGAACTATGGCTACACCTTC. It codes for CASSEPRTENYGYTF. This chain links TRBV2 with TRBJ1-2; D is perhaps TRBD1 (6 bases). Germline assignment: CDR1 SNHLY and CDR2 FYNNEI. The CDR3 length is 15 residues. V gave up 2 bases and J gave up 2 bases, with 12 bases separating them.

This clone appeared a few times. The gene calls are TRBV7-8 and TRBJ2-2, with TRBD1 matching 8 bases. Germline CDR1 and CDR2: SGHVS and FQNEAQ. Trimming took 2 bases from V and 8 from J; bases not matched to a gene: 7. This CDR3 spans 15 amino acids. DNA for the CDR3: TGTGCCAGCAGCTTAACGACCAGGGGGCAGGGGGAGCTGTTTTTT. Protein: CASSLTTRGQGELFF.

A few counts support this clone. This chain connects TRBV21-1 to TRBJ1-2; the D segment call TRBD1 is taken from the table without a DNA check. TRBV21-1 is termed a pseudogene. This CDR3 contains 20 residues. CDR3 sequence: CASSKAGWVGGLPTSVGYTF. CDR3 nucleotides: TGTGCCAGCAGCAAAGCGGGTTGGGTTGGGGGCCTTCCGACCTCGGTTGGCTACACCTTC.

There are a few counts of this clone. This rearrangement joins TRBV5-1 to TRBJ2-3, with TRBD2 identical over 12 bases. Unmatched junction bases numbered 4, after V lost 5 bases and J lost 0 bases. CDR3 length equals 16 residues. The germline V gene has CDR1 SGHRS and CDR2 YFSETQ. DNA for the CDR3: TGCGCCAGCAGGGGTGGGACTAGCGGGAGCACAGATACGCAGTATTTT. Its translation: CASRGGTSGSTDTQYF.

This sequence joins TRBV4-3 and TRBJ2-7; 8 positions match TRBD2. This CDR3 has 14 residues. The germline V gene encodes CDR1 LGHNA and CDR2 YSLEER. J was trimmed by 4 bases and V by 1 base; bases with no gene match: 3. CDR3 nucleotide sequence: TGCGCCAGCAGCCAAGCGGCTAGCGGGTACGAGCAGTACTTC. This translates into CASSQAASGYEQYF.

This clone was observed a few times. The chain couples TRBV4-1 to TRBJ2-7, with D perhaps TRBD2 (6 bases). The CDR3 loop spans 15 amino acids. Trimming took 0 bases from V and 6 from J, leaving 15 bases between them. Germline V gives CDR1 MGHRA, CDR2 YSYEKL. The CDR3 nucleotides are TGCGCCAGCAGCCAAGATGGTCTAGCGTTTGGCGAGCAGTACTTC. Protein sequence: CASSQDGLAFGEQYF.

Only a few counts were recorded for this clone. V gene TRBV2 combines with J gene TRBJ1-2, with 10 bases identical to TRBD1. Looked up from germline, CDR1 is SNHLY and CDR2 is FYNNEI. With 8 bases clipped from V and 4 bases from J, the junction kept 7 bases outside the gene matches. The CDR3 runs to 14 residues. This CDR3 is CASLGTGDSYGYTF. The DNA for the CDR3 is TGTGCCAGCCTCGGGACAGGGGATAGCTATGGCTACACCTTC.

The table lists this clone with a few counts. The V gene is TRBV5-4, the J gene TRBJ1-1, with D perhaps matching TRBD1 (5 bases). Looked up from germline, CDR1 is SGHNT and CDR2 is YYREEE (reference sequence). CDR3 size: 14 residues. Trimming cost V 4 bases and J 6 bases, with 16 bases left between them. The CDR3 sequence: CASSKETVGAEAFF. CDR3 coding DNA: TGTGCCAGCAGCAAGGAGACAGTTGGGGCTGAAGCTTTCTTT.

Regarding this clone: This same CDR3 is encoded by further DNA sequences in the sample. V usage is TRBV7-8 and J usage is TRBJ2-5, with 7 bases fitting TRBD1. This CDR3 comprises 13 residues. From germline, CDR1 is SGHVS and CDR2 FQNEAQ. V shed 3 bases and J 2 bases; nucleotides not matched to a gene: 0. DNA for the CDR3: TGTGCCAGCAGCTTGGACAGGCAAGAGACCCAGTACTTC. Its translation: CASSLDRQETQYF.

This sequence joins TRBV7-2 and TRBJ2-3; D may be TRBD2 (8 bases). CDR3 size: 17 residues. Trimming pared 5 bases from V and 0 bases from J, leaving 18 bases between. CDR1 is SGHTA and CDR2 is FQGNSA in the germline V gene. CDR3 in amino acids: CASSLGGGGMSTDTQYF. CDR3 DNA sequence: TGTGCCAGCAGCCTAGGGGGCGGGGGGATGAGCACAGATACGCAGTATTTT.

V usage is TRBV7-9 and J usage is TRBJ2-3; no definite D call. CDR3 size: 15 residues. Trimming left V 5 bases short and J 0 bases short, with 12 bases between. Germline CDR1 SEHNR, CDR2 FQNEAQ (reference sequence). DNA for the CDR3: TGTGCCAGCAGCATCTTACCAGGAAGCACAGATACGCAGTATTTT. Translating gives CASSILPGSTDTQYF.

This clone turned up a few times. The chain couples TRBV30 to TRBJ2-7; D may be TRBD1 (5 bases). This CDR3 has 16 amino acids. Trimming stripped 4 bases from V and 2 bases from J, with 21 bases between. Looked up from germline, CDR1 is GTSNPN and CDR2 is SVGIG (reference sequence). The CDR3 nucleotides read TGTGCCTGGACCCCCCGGCCCAGGGTCGTCCCCTACGAGCAGTACTTC. This sequence encodes CAWTPRPRVVPYEQYF.

This clone appeared a few times. The J gene is TRBJ1-2, the V gene TRBV5-4; D gene unclear. CDR1 and CDR2 from the germline V gene are SGHNT and YYREEE (reference sequence). The CDR3 loop spans 14 amino acids. The ends were cut back, 0 bases at V and 2 bases at J, with 8 bases in the middle. Here the CDR3 DNA reads TGTGCCAGCAGCTTGGGGCAGGCCAACTATGGCTACACCTTC. The encoded protein is CASSLGQANYGYTF.

This chain links TRBV2 with TRBJ1-1; D unclear. CDR1 is SNHLY and CDR2 is FYNNEI in the germline V gene. V was pared by 5 bases and J by 4 bases, with 17 bases between. The length of the CDR3 is 15 residues. CDR3 loop: CASSPRSVSVTEAFF. In nucleotides, the CDR3 is TGTGCCAGCAGTCCAAGGTCAGTCAGCGTCACTGAAGCTTTCTTT.

This clone was counted only a few times. The chain recombines TRBV5-4 with TRBJ2-7; D unclear. The CDR3 length is 15 residues. Germline V gene lookup returns CDR1 SGHNT and CDR2 YYREEE (reference sequence). The V end was cut by 3 bases, the J end by 5 bases, with 18 bases between. The CDR3 DNA sequence: TGTGCCAGCAGCTCATTTGGTACAGCCGGCAACGAGCAGTACTTC. Amino acid sequence: CASSSFGTAGNEQYF.

This clone was seen at least ten times. The genes are TRBV11-2 and TRBJ2-1, with a tentative D call TRBD1 (6 bases). The V end was cut by 4 bases, the J end by 4 bases, with 11 bases between. In germline, CDR1 is SGHAT, CDR2 FQNNGV. The CDR3 has 14 residues. CDR3 sequence: CASSSLQGYNEQFF. The CDR3, as DNA: TGTGCCAGCAGCTCGCTACAGGGATACAATGAGCAGTTCTTC.

This clone turned up a few times. The J gene is TRBJ2-7, the V gene TRBV10-3; no reliable D call. The CDR3 runs to 13 residues. Trimming took 8 bases from V and 2 from J, leaving 13 bases between them. CDR1 and CDR2 from the germline V gene are ENHRY and SYGVKD. The CDR3 reads CAISLIGTYEQYF. CDR3 bases: TGTGCCATCTCTCTTATCGGTACCTACGAGCAGTACTTC.

The table lists this clone with a few counts. The chain has TRBV7-2 and TRBJ1-5; 7 nucleotides agree with TRBD1. This CDR3 is built from 16 residues. J gave up 6 bases and V 4 bases, and 12 bases lay outside the gene matches. Germline V lookup: CDR1 SGHTA, CDR2 FQGNSA. The CDR3 DNA sequence: TGTGCCAGCAGCTGCAAAGACAGGGTATGGGTTCAGCCCCAGCATTTT. Amino acid sequence: CASSCKDRVWVQPQHF. The full variable domain, completed using reference TRBV7-2 and TRBJ1-5, is GAGVSQSPSNKVTEKGKDVELRCDPISGHTALYWYRQSLGQGLEFLIYFQGNSAPDKSGLPSDRFSAERTGGSVSTLTIQRTQQEDSAVYLCASSCKDRVWVQPQHFGDGTRLSIL.

The chain is built from TRBV7-9 and TRBJ2-2; TRBD2 agrees at 11 bases. V lost 9 bases, J lost 0 bases, and 3 bases stayed unmatched. CDR1 SEHNR and CDR2 FQNEAQ come from the germline V gene (reference sequence). There are 15 residues in the CDR3. DNA for the CDR3: TGTGCCAGTACTAGCGGGGGAGCGAACACCGGGGAGCTGTTTTTT. Residues: CASTSGGANTGELFF.

This chain uses TRBV5-1 with TRBJ1-1; a possible D gene is TRBD1 (5 bases). The CDR3 runs to 16 residues. Germline lookup yields CDR1 SGHRS and CDR2 YFSETQ. V lost 0 bases, J lost 5 bases, and 17 bases lay in between. In DNA form, the CDR3 reads TGCGCCAGCAGCTTGGCCGGGGGAAGGGTTGTTACTGAAGCTTTCTTT. Protein: CASSLAGGRVVTEAFF. Full variable domain (rest looked up from reference TRBV5-1 and TRBJ1-1): KAGVTQTPRYLIKTRGQQVTLSCSPISGHRSVSWYQQTPGQGLQFLFEYFSETQRNKGNFPGRFSGRQFSNSRSEMNVSTLELGDSALYLCASSLAGGRVVTEAFFGQGTRLTVV.

V gene TRBV11-3 combines with J gene TRBJ1-6; D possibly corresponds to TRBD1 (6 bases). Trimming cost V 4 bases and J 7 bases, with 8 bases left between them. The CDR3 sequence is 13 residues long. CDR1 is SGHNT, CDR2 YENEEA, per germline. The CDR3 loop is CASSSGQNSPLHF. In DNA, the CDR3 is TGTGCCAGCAGCTCCGGACAGAATTCACCCCTCCACTTT.

DNA for the CDR3: TGTGCCAGCAGCGCCTCTAGCGGGGCCATATCTGCGGAGACCCAGTACTTC. This encodes CASSASSGAISAETQYF. The chain carries TRBV7-2 and TRBJ2-5; 9 nucleotides line up with TRBD2. The CDR3 is made up of 17 amino acids. Looked up from germline, CDR1 is SGHTA and CDR2 is FQGNSA. Unmatched junction bases numbered 15, after V lost 5 bases and J lost 5 bases.

This chain links TRBV6-5 with TRBJ1-1, with D possibly being TRBD1 (5 bases). V lost 3 bases and J 9 bases, leaving 20 bases between the germline ends. Germline V gene sequence: CDR1 MNHEY, CDR2 SVGAGI. This CDR3 is built from 15 residues. CDR3 sequence (DNA): TGTGCCAGCAGTTATTCCCGGGAGCCCGGGGGAAAAGCTTTCTTT. Its protein is CASSYSREPGGKAFF.

This clone was seen only a few times. The V call is TRBV29-1, the J call TRBJ2-7, with D possibly being TRBD2 (5 bases). This CDR3 is built from 14 residues. The V and J ends lost 6 bases and 5 bases respectively, with 20 bases between them. Germline V gene sequence: CDR1 SQVTM, CDR2 ANQGSEA. CDR3 sequence (DNA): TGCAGCGTGAGGGCCCGGGGTCCGGTGGACGAGCAGTACTTC. Translating gives CSVRARGPVDEQYF.

This clone was picked up a small number of times. The J gene is TRBJ2-3, the V gene TRBV5-6, with 10 bases lining up with TRBD2. The ends lost 4 bases at V and 1 base at J; junction bases unmatched: 3. The length of the CDR3 is 15 residues. Germline V gene lookup returns CDR1 SGHDT and CDR2 YYEEEE. As DNA, the CDR3 is TGTGCCAGCAGCCCCAGCGGGGGGGGCACAGATACGCAGTATTTT. Its protein product is CASSPSGGGTDTQYF.

The genes are TRBV5-5 and TRBJ1-1; no clear D. The germline CDR1 and CDR2 sequences are SGHKS and YYEKEE (reference sequence). The germline V and J ends were trimmed by 4 bases and 2 bases, with 3 bases remaining between them. The CDR3 has 11 amino acids. This CDR3 reads CASSRNTEAFF. DNA for the CDR3: TGTGCCAGCAGCCGTAACACTGAAGCTTTCTTT.

The chain links TRBV7-7 to TRBJ2-3; 8 nucleotides align to TRBD2. Germline V lookup: CDR1 SSHAT, CDR2 FNYEAQ (reference sequence). V shed 5 bases and J 4 bases; nucleotides not matched to a gene: 5. This CDR3 spans 14 amino acids. CDR3: CASSAGTSSDTQYF. The CDR3 nucleotides are TGTGCCAGCAGCGCCGGGACTAGTTCAGATACGCAGTATTTT.

This clone appeared a few times. This chain connects TRBV5-8 to TRBJ2-3; TRBD2 matches 11 bases. The V segment lost 5 bases and the J segment 5 bases; nucleotides outside the gene matches: 7. CDR1 is SGHTS and CDR2 is YDEGEE in the germline V gene. The CDR3 is 15 residues long. The CDR3: CASRLSGGAGDTQYF. CDR3 bases: TGTGCCAGCAGGCTTAGCGGGGGGGCCGGAGATACGCAGTATTTT.

This clone was observed a handful of times. The chain employs TRBV5-4 and TRBJ2-3; 9 positions agree with TRBD1. The CDR3 totals 15 residues. The germline gives CDR1 SGHNT, CDR2 YYREEE (reference sequence). Trimming removed 4 bases from V and 1 base from J; junction bases left unmatched: 4. In DNA, the CDR3 is TGTGCCAGCAGCCCGGGACAGGGAGGCACAGATACGCAGTATTTT. Its translation: CASSPGQGGTDTQYF.

The chain joins TRBV15 to TRBJ2-1; a weak D match, TRBD2 (5 bases). The CDR3 has 15 amino acids. CDR1 and CDR2 from the germline V gene are LNHNV and YYDKDF (reference sequence). The germline V and J ends were trimmed by 1 base and 8 bases, with 15 bases remaining between them. CDR3 protein: CATSRGLALFDEQFF. For the CDR3, the DNA is TGTGCCACCAGCAGAGGCCTAGCCCTTTTCGATGAGCAGTTCTTC.

The sample holds a few counts of this clone. The chain combines TRBV5-6 with TRBJ1-4; the D is unclear. The V end lost 4 bases, the J end lost 4 bases, and 8 bases lay between the germline ends. This CDR3 is 13 amino acids long. Germline V gene sequence: CDR1 SGHDT, CDR2 YYEEEE. As DNA, the CDR3 is TGTGCCAGCAGCCTGGCCCGTAATGAAAAACTGTTTTTT. Protein sequence: CASSLARNEKLFF.